The clone carrying this T cell receptor (beta chain) has a single count. Its cognate antigen is unknown. These data come from a study of T cell responses to AZD1222 COVID-19 vaccine. General study results and limits: Donors were largely white British and mainly female; clonal diversity was possibly underestimated. Repertoires were sampled only after the peak T cell response. Spike-specific TCR breadth and depth were elevated following two AZD1222 doses.

TCRdb's copy holds only in-frame clones and misses some; the assay was immunoSEQ multiplex PCR. The top ten clones hold about 2.5% of a sample with about 180,000 clones, about 92% of them seen once. Trimming took 4 bases from V and 2 from J; bases not matched to a gene: 6. Germline V gene sequence: CDR1 SGHRS, CDR2 YFSETQ. The CDR3 is 15 amino acids. The starting material was peripheral blood, obtained on day 0 of AZD1222 vaccination. The chain has TRBV5-1 and TRBJ1-5, with 7 bases aligning to TRBD1. The TCR originated in an adult in good health. The CDR3 nucleotides are TGCGCCAGCAGCCTGGGGACAGAGGGCAATCAGCCCCAGCATTTT. It specifies CASSLGTEGNQPQHF.